Each of the 17 T cell receptor beta chains below was sequenced from the same sample in a study of neurological immune-mediated disorders. TCRdb recomputed calls from the 5' RACE reads with MiXCR, one row per CDR3 protein. In the table there are over 15,000 distinct CDR3 sequences, about 20% of which are singletons. The specimen sequenced was PBMCs. Receptors were obtained from a man aged 45-65 years in good health.

This clonotype was detected ten times or more. J is TRBJ2-5 and V is TRBV10-2; 10 bases match TRBD1. CDR3 length equals 15 residues. Germline V gives CDR1 WSHSY, CDR2 SAAADI. V dropped 3 bases and J dropped 2; count of bases not matched to a gene: 3. CDR3 coding DNA: TGCGCCAGCAGTGACCGGGACAGGGGACAAGAGACCCAGTACTTC. Protein product: CASSDRDRGQETQYF.

This clonotype was counted ten times or more. This chain joins TRBV18 and TRBJ2-7, with 14 nucleotides matching TRBD2. Germline V lookup: CDR1 KGHSH, CDR2 LQKENI. CDR3 length equals 17 residues. After removal of 3 bases from V and 3 bases from J, the junction contained 7 bases not matched to a gene. The CDR3 region has the DNA TGTGCCAGCTCACCTCCGAGGACTAGCGGGAGGTTCTACGAGCAGTACTTC. Its protein product is CASSPPRTSGRFYEQYF.

This clonotype ranks as medium-sized (0.01 to 0.1%). This chain uses TRBV28 with TRBJ2-2; 11 bases agree with TRBD2. This CDR3 is 16 amino acids long. From germline, CDR1 is MDHEN and CDR2 SYDVKM. The V gene end was trimmed by 3 bases and the J gene end by 0 bases; junction bases not matched to a gene: 0. The CDR3, as DNA: TGTGCCAGCAGTTTTAGCGGGAGGGCGAACACCGGGGAGCTGTTTTTT. Its protein product is CASSFSGRANTGELFF.

By frequency in the sample, this clonotype is medium-sized. The V call is TRBV2, the J call TRBJ2-2, with D perhaps given as TRBD1 or TRBD2 (6 bases each). V was trimmed by 6 bases and J by 6 bases, leaving 20 bases between them. This CDR3 comprises 16 residues. Germline assignment: CDR1 SNHLY and CDR2 FYNNEI. In DNA, the CDR3 is TGTGCCAGCAGCCTACAGGGAGGTAAAATGTCCGGGGAGCTGTTTTTT. Its protein is CASSLQGGKMSGELFF.

This clonotype is labeled as medium-sized. The CDR3 DNA reads as TGCGCCAGCAGCCCGACAGGGGCGGAGACCCAGTACTTC. Its translation is CASSPTGAETQYF. This chain links TRBV5-1 with TRBJ2-5; 8 bases line up with TRBD1. CDR1 and CDR2 from the germline V gene are SGHRS and YFSETQ. CDR3 length: 13 residues. Germline trimming cut 4 bases from V and 5 bases from J; bases unmatched to any gene: 4.

The sample holds many counts of this clonotype. This chain joins TRBV20-1 and TRBJ2-2; either TRBD1 or TRBD2 may fit D (5 bases each). CDR1 is DFQATT and CDR2 is SNEGSKA in the germline V gene (reference sequence). The CDR3 has 15 amino acids. With 4 bases removed from V and 3 bases from J, the gap between germline ends came to 15 bases. The CDR3 is CSAKDGTVDTGELFF. In DNA, the CDR3 is TGCAGTGCTAAAGACGGGACCGTGGACACCGGGGAGCTGTTTTTT.

At least ten counts were recorded for this clonotype. This chain connects TRBV7-2 to TRBJ2-7; 9 positions agree with TRBD1. Germline V gene sequence: CDR1 SGHTA, CDR2 FQGNSA. V dropped 4 bases and J dropped 4; count of bases not matched to a gene: 8. The CDR3 is made up of 15 amino acids. The CDR3 DNA sequence: TGTGCCAGCAGCTGGACCGGGACAGGGATATACGAGCAGTACTTC. Translating gives CASSWTGTGIYEQYF.

This clonotype was counted a few times. A clone one base away is much larger, so this may be a read error. CDR3 in DNA: TGTGTCAGCACCCAAACTGGGGCCAACGTCCTGACTTTC. It yields the protein CVSTQTGANVLTF. The rearrangement uses TRBV7-2 and TRBJ2-6; D uncertain. Germline V lookup: CDR1 SGHTA, CDR2 FQGNSA. CDR3 size: 13 residues. Drawing the rest from reference TRBV7-2 and TRBJ2-6, the complete variable domain is GAGVSQSPSNKVTEKGKDVELRCDPISGHTALYWYRQSLGQGLEFLIYFQGNSAPDKSGLPSDRFSAERTGGSVSTLTIQRTQQEDSAVYLCVSTQTGANVLTFGAGSRLTVL.

By share of the sample, this clonotype is medium-sized. The J gene is TRBJ2-5, the V gene TRBV5-1; D gene uncertain. CDR3 size: 13 residues. Between the trimmed V and J ends, which lost 3 bases and 5 bases, there was a span of 11 bases. The germline V gene has CDR1 SGHRS and CDR2 YFSETQ. CDR3 protein: CASSWIQTETQYF. As DNA, the CDR3 is TGCGCCAGCAGCTGGATACAGACGGAGACCCAGTACTTC.

This clonotype was seen repeatedly, ten times or more. The gene calls are TRBV29-1 and TRBJ2-7; D unclear. V lost 4 bases and J 0 bases, leaving 7 bases between the germline ends. This CDR3 comprises 12 residues. Germline CDR1 and CDR2: SQVTM and ANQGSEA. This CDR3 reads CSVGERSYEQYF. The CDR3 bases are TGCAGCGTTGGTGAACGCTCCTACGAGCAGTACTTC.

This clonotype was seen ten or more times. The V gene is TRBV18, the J gene TRBJ2-7, with 11 bases that match TRBD2. Germline loops: CDR1 KGHSH, CDR2 LQKENI. The CDR3 is 16 amino acids. Trimming cost V 2 bases and J 2 bases; bases outside gene matches: 5. CDR3: CASSPAPGLAAYEQYF. Here the CDR3 DNA reads TGTGCCAGCTCACCAGCCCCGGGACTAGCGGCCTACGAGCAGTACTTC.

This clonotype has a count of ten or more. The chain employs TRBV20-1 and TRBJ2-1; the match to TRBD2 covers 10 bases. CDR3 length equals 15 residues. Per germline, CDR1 DFQATT and CDR2 SNEGSKA (reference sequence). J was trimmed by 9 bases and V by 0 bases; bases with no gene match: 8. CDR3 loop: CSARDVLAGVSEQFF. Written as DNA, the CDR3 is TGCAGTGCTAGAGATGTCCTAGCGGGAGTATCTGAGCAGTTCTTC.

This clonotype was seen repeatedly, ten times or more. The chain joins TRBV20-1 to TRBJ2-7; D is ambiguous. Germline-derived CDR1 and CDR2 are DFQATT and SNEGSKA (reference sequence). The CDR3 has 14 amino acids. The ends were cut back, 2 bases at V and 4 bases at J, with 15 bases in the middle. The CDR3 DNA sequence: TGCAGTGCTAGATCAAGGGTGACTTCGTACGAGCAGTACTTC. It encodes CSARSRVTSYEQYF.

This clonotype has a handful of counts. This chain connects TRBV18 to TRBJ2-7; D is uncertain. Per germline, CDR1 KGHSH and CDR2 LQKENI. Trimming removed 4 bases at V and 6 bases at J, with 13 bases between. CDR3 length: 13 amino acids. The CDR3 sequence is CASSREYSGEQYF. The CDR3 DNA reads TGTGCCAGCTCACGGGAATATTCGGGCGAGCAGTACTTC.

The chain joins TRBV7-9 to TRBJ2-5; 7 bases line up with TRBD2. The CDR3 totals 13 residues. V was pared by 5 bases and J by 5 bases, with 5 bases of the junction left unmatched. CDR1 and CDR2 (germline): SEHNR, FQNEAQ (reference sequence). The CDR3, as DNA: TGTGCCAGCAGCCAGAGCGGGATGGAGACCCAGTACTTC. Translation: CASSQSGMETQYF.

The table lists this clonotype with many counts. The chain employs TRBV6-2 or TRBV6-3 and TRBJ2-7; 11 positions agree with TRBD2. Germline V gene data show CDR1 as MNHEY and CDR2 as SVGEGT. V dropped 0 bases and J dropped 2; count of bases not matched to a gene: 0. This CDR3 has 15 amino acids. CDR3 sequence reads: CASSYSTSGTYEQYF. DNA for the CDR3: TGTGCCAGCAGTTACTCGACTAGCGGGACCTACGAGCAGTACTTC.

This clonotype occurred a few times. The chain couples TRBV10-3 to TRBJ2-1, with a weak D call TRBD1 (5 bases). Germline V lookup: CDR1 ENHRY, CDR2 SYGVKD. Trimming removed 8 bases at V and 0 bases at J, with 14 bases between. The CDR3 extends over 15 amino acids. CDR3 nucleotides: TGTGCCATCCGTGGGGCTAGAAGCTCCTACAATGAGCAGTTCTTC. Its translation: CAIRGARSSYNEQFF.